These 3 T cell receptor beta chains originate from one sample sequenced in a study of tumor-infiltrating lymphocytes in primary liver carcinoma. Total RNA (roughly 540 ng) served as template for TCR beta cDNA synthesis primed by a constant-region primer. Nested multiplex PCR, run for three rounds with slightly modified ARM-PCR, yielded TCR beta libraries. For about 11 cycles apiece, the opening two PCR rounds ran with TRBV1-TRBV30 forward primers and a C-beta reverse primer. TCRdb re-called the multiplex PCR reads through MiXCR, storing one row per CDR3 protein. Altogether tens of thousands of distinct CDR3 sequences are present, roughly 77% being singletons, with the ten largest covering around 23%. Scientists recovered RNA and DNA together from around 20-30 mg of unsorted bulk tissue. The sequenced material came from liver tumor tissue from sampling region 2. The subset was: tumor region T2, inferior pole. These receptors came from a middle-aged man with primary liver carcinoma and hepatitis B virus infection.

A remark on this clonotype: A junction boundary mismatches the germline segment, possibly from a read error. The chain has TRBV20-1 and TRBJ2-2; D may be TRBD2 (6 bases). CDR1 is DFQATT and CDR2 is SNEGSKA in the germline V gene (reference sequence). The CDR3 extends over 12 amino acids. In DNA, the CDR3 is TGCAGTGCCGGGGGAGTAGGTGGGGAACTGTTTTTT. Its translation: CSAGGVGGELFF.

The V call is TRBV28, the J call TRBJ2-1; 12 bases are a match to TRBD2. Trimming at V came to 9 bases and at J to 7 bases, leaving 13 bases not matched to a gene. The CDR3 spans 16 residues. Germline values: CDR1 MDHEN, CDR2 SYDVKM. The CDR3 is CASSTPTSGGSNEQFF. CDR3 DNA: TGTGCCAGTAGTACTCCGACTAGCGGGGGTAGTAATGAGCAGTTCTTC.

As regards this clonotype: The junction and the germline gene differ at one end; a read error may be behind it. The chain employs TRBV11-2 and TRBJ2-1, with 8 bases lining up with TRBD2. The germline gives CDR1 SGHAT, CDR2 FQNNGV. The CDR3 is 16 residues long. The CDR3 reads CARSLGIGLAMGKQFF. The DNA of the CDR3 is TGTGCCAGGAGCTTGGGTATCGGACTAGCCATGGGTAAGCAGTTCTTC.